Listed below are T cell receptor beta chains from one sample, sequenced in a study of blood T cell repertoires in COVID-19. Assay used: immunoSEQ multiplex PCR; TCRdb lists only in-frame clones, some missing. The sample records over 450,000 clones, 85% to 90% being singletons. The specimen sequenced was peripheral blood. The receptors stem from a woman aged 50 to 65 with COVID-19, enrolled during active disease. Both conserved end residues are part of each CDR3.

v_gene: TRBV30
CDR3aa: CAGGDTQYF

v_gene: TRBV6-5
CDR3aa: CASSHLDRGDEQFF

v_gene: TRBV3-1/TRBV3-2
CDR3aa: CASSGGAEAFF

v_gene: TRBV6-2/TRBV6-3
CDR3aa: CASSKIRDGGRETQYF

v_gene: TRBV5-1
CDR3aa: CASSGGQAQETQYF

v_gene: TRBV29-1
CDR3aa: CSVDRGAGGTEAFF

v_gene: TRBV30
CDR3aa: CAWNQNPGNTIYF

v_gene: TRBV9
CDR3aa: CASSAPGQSTEAFF

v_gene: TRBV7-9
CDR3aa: CASSVAGANNEQFF

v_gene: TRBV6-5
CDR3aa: CASSYSGHSGNTIYF

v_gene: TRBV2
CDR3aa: CASRARGRGMNTEAFF

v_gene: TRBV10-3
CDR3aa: CAISPGTGGNNSPLHF

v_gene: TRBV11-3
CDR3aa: CASSLGGLGLNEQFF

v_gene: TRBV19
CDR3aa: CASSVEVGQDVVEYF

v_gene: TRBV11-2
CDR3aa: CASSLGWGGYGYTF

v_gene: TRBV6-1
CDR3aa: CASSDGGAGDEQYF

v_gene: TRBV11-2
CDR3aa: CASSVPSGVAGYTF

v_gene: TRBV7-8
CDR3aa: CASSREGAYEQYF

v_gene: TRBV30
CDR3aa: CAWSAGTGELFF

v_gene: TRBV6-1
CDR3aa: CASSEAVTGTGYTF

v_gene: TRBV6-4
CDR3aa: CASSANRGNTEAFF

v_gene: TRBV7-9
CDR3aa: CASSSGQGERNTIYF

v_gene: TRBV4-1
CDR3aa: CASSQGSSNQPQHF

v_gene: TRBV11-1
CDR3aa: CASRGGDRRSYNEQFF

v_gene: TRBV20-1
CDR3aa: CSASSGGPYQETQYF

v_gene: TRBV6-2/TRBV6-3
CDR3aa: CASSYNAISTDTQYF

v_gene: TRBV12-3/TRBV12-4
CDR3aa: CASSLALDDEQFF

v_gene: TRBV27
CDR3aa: CASSPWTGGREKLFF

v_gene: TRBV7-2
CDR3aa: CASSSPGVSTEAFF

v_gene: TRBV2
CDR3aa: CASSVGQGPYGYTF

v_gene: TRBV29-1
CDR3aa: CSVEAWTGMTGELFF

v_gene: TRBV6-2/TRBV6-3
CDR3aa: CASSYSIGQPQHF

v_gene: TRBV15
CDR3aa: CATGILPGQPIDQPQHF

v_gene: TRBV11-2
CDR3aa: CASSFQGVSAGELFF

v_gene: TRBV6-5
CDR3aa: CASSYSKRGGYTF

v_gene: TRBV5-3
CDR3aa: CARSLDGGKGAPVGIGNYGYTF

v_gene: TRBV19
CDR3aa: CASSPTTSSTDTQYF

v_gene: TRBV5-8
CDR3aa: CASSRGDRTNEKLFF

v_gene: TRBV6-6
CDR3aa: CASSFTGTEAFF

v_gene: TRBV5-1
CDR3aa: CASSLLGASTDTQYF

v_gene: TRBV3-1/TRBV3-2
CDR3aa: CASSPSGGDYNEQFF

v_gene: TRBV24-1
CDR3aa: CATSLDRGYGYTF

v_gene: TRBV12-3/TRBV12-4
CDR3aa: CASKGEGGGYTF

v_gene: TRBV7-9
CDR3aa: CASSRSRDLTYGYTF

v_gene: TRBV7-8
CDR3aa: CASSYTGGRTGELFF

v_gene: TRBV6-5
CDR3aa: CASSREVNQPQHF

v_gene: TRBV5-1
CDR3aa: CASSSSGTAFGYEQFF

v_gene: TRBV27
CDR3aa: CAGRERHEQFF

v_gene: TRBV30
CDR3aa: CALEGDWGEKLFF

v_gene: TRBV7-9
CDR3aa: CASSSGSQREQQYF